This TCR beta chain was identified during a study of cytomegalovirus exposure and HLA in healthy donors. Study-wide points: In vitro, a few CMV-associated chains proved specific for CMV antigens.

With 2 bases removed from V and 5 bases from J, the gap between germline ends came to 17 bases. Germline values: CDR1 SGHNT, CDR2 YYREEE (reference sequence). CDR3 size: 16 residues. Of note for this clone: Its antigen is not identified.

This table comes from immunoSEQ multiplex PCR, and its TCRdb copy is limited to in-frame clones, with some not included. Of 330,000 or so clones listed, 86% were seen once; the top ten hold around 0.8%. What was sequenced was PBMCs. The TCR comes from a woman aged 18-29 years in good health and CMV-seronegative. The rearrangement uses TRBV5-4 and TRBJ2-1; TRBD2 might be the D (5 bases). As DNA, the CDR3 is TGTGCCAGCAGCTTTAGTACGGGGTTGGGGAACAATGAGCAGTTCTTC. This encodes CASSFSTGLGNNEQFF.